This is a list of T cell receptor beta chains from one sample in a study of T cell changes during pregnancy in multiple sclerosis. Data came from immunoSEQ multiplex PCR; TCRdb stores just in-frame clones and leaves some out. The sample carries fewer than 95,000 clones, approximately 92% recorded once. The source was peripheral blood, collected in the first trimester of pregnancy. These receptors were collected from a female donor with multiple sclerosis, enrolled in a pregnancy study. CDR3s include the opening cysteine and the closing phenylalanine or tryptophan. A D gene is named only where the DNA matches it firmly. Clone size appears in some rows only: once, few, many, or a class for an expanded clone.

D: TRBD1; V: TRBV9; J: TRBJ1-1; size: .; DNA: TGTGCCAGCAGCACAGGGGCAGGGAAGACTGAAGCTTTCTTT; CDR3: CASSTGAGKTEAFF
D: TRBD1; V: TRBV7-8; J: TRBJ1-1; size: .; DNA: TGTGCCAGCAGCTTAGCGCAGGGGGTGTACACTGAAGCTTTCTTT; CDR3: CASSLAQGVYTEAFF
D: TRBD2; V: TRBV10-3; J: TRBJ2-1; size: many; DNA: TGTGCCATCATTTTTAGCGGGGTCTACAATGAGCAGTTCTTC; CDR3: CAIIFSGVYNEQFF
D: TRBD1; V: TRBV5-1; J: TRBJ2-3; size: once; DNA: TGCGCCAGCAGTTCTACTCCGGGACAGGGGGCAGATACGCAGTATTTT; CDR3: CASSSTPGQGADTQYF
D: TRBD1; V: TRBV5-4; J: TRBJ2-5; size: .; DNA: TGTGCCAGCAGCTCGGACAGGGGTCAAGAGACCCAGTACTTC; CDR3: CASSSDRGQETQYF
D: TRBD1; V: TRBV6-6; J: TRBJ2-7; size: .; DNA: TGTGCCAGCAGAGGTCGTGATCCACAGGGGGGCGAGCAGTACTTC; CDR3: CASRGRDPQGGEQYF
D: TRBD1; V: TRBV19; J: TRBJ1-4; size: .; DNA: TGTGCCAGTATGAAGTCTAGGGGGCCGAATGAAAAACTGTTTTTT; CDR3: CASMKSRGPNEKLFF
D: .; V: TRBV6-1; J: TRBJ2-7; size: .; DNA: TGTGCCAGCAGTGAATTCGCTCGCAGATCCTACGAGCAGTACTTC; CDR3: CASSEFARRSYEQYF
D: .; V: TRBV27; J: TRBJ1-5; size: .; DNA: TGTGCCAGCAGTTCAGGGCTGGGCAATCAGCCCCAGCATTTT; CDR3: CASSSGLGNQPQHF
D: .; V: TRBV5-8; J: TRBJ2-7; size: .; DNA: TGTGCCAGCAGCTTGGGCGGGTATACCTACGAGCAGTACTTC; CDR3: CASSLGGYTYEQYF
D: TRBD2; V: TRBV15; J: TRBJ2-1; size: .; DNA: TGTGCCACCAGCAGAACAGGACTAGCGGGGGTGCATGAGCAGTTCTTC; CDR3: CATSRTGLAGVHEQFF
D: TRBD2; V: TRBV2; J: TRBJ2-5; size: once; DNA: TGTGCCAGCAGTGTGACTAGCGGGGCTCGGAGAGAGACCCAGTACTTC; CDR3: CASSVTSGARRETQYF
D: TRBD1; V: TRBV18; J: TRBJ1-2; size: .; DNA: TGTGCCAGCTCACCACCCTTCCCGGGACAGGGGAACGGCTACACCTTC; CDR3: CASSPPFPGQGNGYTF
D: TRBD1; V: TRBV13; J: TRBJ2-7; size: .; DNA: TGTGCCAGCAGCTTAGGTGGCAGGGGGACCTACGAGCAGTACTTC; CDR3: CASSLGGRGTYEQYF
D: TRBD1; V: TRBV14; J: TRBJ1-2; size: .; DNA: TGTGCCAGCAGCCAACAAGGCGGACAGGGGAACTATGGCTACACCTTC; CDR3: CASSQQGGQGNYGYTF
D: .; V: TRBV5-6; J: TRBJ1-6; size: .; DNA: TGTGCCAGCAGCTTGGATTCATGGGGCGGCTCCTATAATTCACCCCTCCACTTT; CDR3: CASSLDSWGGSYNSPLHF
D: .; V: TRBV6-5; J: TRBJ2-1; size: .; DNA: TGTGCCAGCAGTTACTCGTGGACAGCTAACAATGAGCAGTTCTTC; CDR3: CASSYSWTANNEQFF
D: .; V: TRBV30; J: TRBJ1-1; size: few; DNA: TGTGCCTGGAGTTGGAATAGGGGTGAAGCTTTCTTT; CDR3: CAWSWNRGEAFF
D: .; V: TRBV11-2; J: TRBJ2-7; size: .; DNA: TGTGCCAGCAGCTTAGCGGGCAGGGCCTACGAGCAGTACTTC; CDR3: CASSLAGRAYEQYF
D: .; V: TRBV7-9; J: TRBJ2-1; size: .; DNA: TGTGCCAGCAGCTTAGGTCAGGGGCCCAATGAGCAGTTCTTC; CDR3: CASSLGQGPNEQFF
D: .; V: TRBV5-1; J: TRBJ1-1; size: once; DNA: TGCGCCAGCAGCACACACAGGGTTTCCACTGAAGCTTTCTTT; CDR3: CASSTHRVSTEAFF
D: TRBD1; V: TRBV10-3; J: TRBJ1-2; size: .; DNA: TGTGCCATCAGTGTTCCGGGACAGGACTATGGCTACACCTTC; CDR3: CAISVPGQDYGYTF
D: .; V: TRBV9; J: TRBJ2-3; size: .; DNA: TGTGCCAGCAGCGTCGCGGGGGCCAGGACAGATACGCAGTATTTT; CDR3: CASSVAGARTDTQYF
D: .; V: TRBV9; J: TRBJ1-4; size: .; DNA: TGTGCCAGCAGCGGACAGACCGCCTCCCATAGAATTGAAAAACTGTTTTTT; CDR3: CASSGQTASHRIEKLFF
D: .; V: TRBV27; J: TRBJ2-3; size: .; DNA: TGTGCCAGCAGTTTACGGCGAACAGGGAAGGCAGATACGCAGTATTTT; CDR3: CASSLRRTGKADTQYF
D: TRBD1; V: TRBV15; J: TRBJ2-7; size: .; DNA: TGTGCCACCAGCAGAGATTTCGGTAATGAGGGGGCGAACTACGAGCAGTACTTC; CDR3: CATSRDFGNEGANYEQYF
D: TRBD1; V: TRBV27; J: TRBJ1-5; size: .; DNA: TGTGCCACCCAGGGGGCGGGTAGCAATCAGCCCCAGCATTTT; CDR3: CATQGAGSNQPQHF
D: TRBD2; V: TRBV9; J: TRBJ2-5; size: .; DNA: TGTGCCAGCAGCGTAGCTACTAGCGGGGGCCTCCAAGAGACCCAGTACTTC; CDR3: CASSVATSGGLQETQYF
D: .; V: TRBV5-1; J: TRBJ2-7; size: .; DNA: TGCGCCAGCAGCTTGTCCCCCAGCGGTTACGAGCAGTACTTC; CDR3: CASSLSPSGYEQYF
D: TRBD1; V: TRBV7-8; J: TRBJ1-2; size: .; DNA: TGTGCCAGCAGCTTACCCGGGGACAGGGGGCATGGCTACACCTTC; CDR3: CASSLPGDRGHGYTF
D: .; V: TRBV11-2; J: TRBJ1-3; size: .; DNA: TGTGCCAGCAGCTTACAAGGACACCAGAGCTCTGGAAACACCATATATTTT; CDR3: CASSLQGHQSSGNTIYF
D: .; V: TRBV30; J: TRBJ1-2; size: .; DNA: TGTGCCTGGAGTGACACTCCAGTCCCTCCTAGGGGCTACACCTTC; CDR3: CAWSDTPVPPRGYTF
D: .; V: TRBV30; J: TRBJ1-1; size: once; DNA: TGTGCCTGGAGTGGCCCCCTGATAGCGAACACTGAAGCTTTCTTT; CDR3: CAWSGPLIANTEAFF
D: .; V: TRBV14; J: TRBJ1-6; size: .; DNA: TGTGCCAGCAGCCGGACAGAAGGCACCCTCCACTTT; CDR3: CASSRTEGTLHF
D: .; V: TRBV7-9; J: TRBJ1-1; size: .; DNA: TGTGCCAGCAGCCTCGGGGCTTTCTTT; CDR3: CASSLGAFF
D: .; V: TRBV11-3; J: TRBJ2-5; size: .; DNA: TGTGCCAGCAGCCCTATGGGGGCTAGCGAGACCCAGTACTTC; CDR3: CASSPMGASETQYF
D: .; V: TRBV30; J: TRBJ1-1; size: .; DNA: TGTGCCTGGTCGACCGGGGGATATGAAGCTTTCTTT; CDR3: CAWSTGGYEAFF
D: TRBD2; V: TRBV6-6; J: TRBJ2-1; size: .; DNA: TGTGCCAGCAGTTACCCGTTAGCGGGGACCTACAATGAGCAGTTCTTC; CDR3: CASSYPLAGTYNEQFF
D: .; V: TRBV12-5; J: TRBJ2-7; size: .; DNA: TGTGCTAGTGGTTTGTCCCCTTACGAGCAGTACTTC; CDR3: CASGLSPYEQYF
D: .; V: TRBV18; J: TRBJ2-7; size: once; DNA: TGTGCCAGCTCACCTAAATTCACTACTGGATACTACGAGCAGTACTTC; CDR3: CASSPKFTTGYYEQYF
D: .; V: TRBV11-2; J: TRBJ1-2; size: .; DNA: TGTGCCAGCAGCCCGGGAGGTGGTATCTATGGCTACACCTTC; CDR3: CASSPGGGIYGYTF
D: .; V: TRBV7-3; J: TRBJ2-2; size: .; DNA: TGTGCCAGCAGCTTCGGGGGGAACACCGGGGAGCTGTTTTTT; CDR3: CASSFGGNTGELFF
D: TRBD1; V: TRBV7-9; J: TRBJ1-1; size: .; DNA: TGTGCCAGCGGACAGGGGTCAGGACCTGAAGCTTTCTTT; CDR3: CASGQGSGPEAFF
D: TRBD1; V: TRBV19; J: TRBJ2-3; size: .; DNA: TGTGCCGTAGGCAGGGGGCTGACAGATACGCAGTATTTT; CDR3: CAVGRGLTDTQYF
D: .; V: TRBV2; J: TRBJ1-5; size: .; DNA: TGTGCCAGCAGTGGGACAAGCTATAGCAATCAGCCCCAGCATTTT; CDR3: CASSGTSYSNQPQHF
D: .; V: TRBV7-3; J: TRBJ2-3; size: .; DNA: TGTGCCAGCAGCCCGCTGGGCGGGGGCCCTCAGGGTACGCAGTATTTT; CDR3: CASSPLGGGPQGTQYF
D: .; V: TRBV19; J: TRBJ1-4; size: .; DNA: TGTGCCAGTACGTTGGGACAAGAATATTTTGGGTCTAATGAAAAACTGTTTTTT; CDR3: CASTLGQEYFGSNEKLFF
D: TRBD1; V: TRBV15; J: TRBJ1-6; size: .; DNA: TGTGCCACCAGCCCCCAGGGGGTTAATTCACCCCTCCACTTT; CDR3: CATSPQGVNSPLHF